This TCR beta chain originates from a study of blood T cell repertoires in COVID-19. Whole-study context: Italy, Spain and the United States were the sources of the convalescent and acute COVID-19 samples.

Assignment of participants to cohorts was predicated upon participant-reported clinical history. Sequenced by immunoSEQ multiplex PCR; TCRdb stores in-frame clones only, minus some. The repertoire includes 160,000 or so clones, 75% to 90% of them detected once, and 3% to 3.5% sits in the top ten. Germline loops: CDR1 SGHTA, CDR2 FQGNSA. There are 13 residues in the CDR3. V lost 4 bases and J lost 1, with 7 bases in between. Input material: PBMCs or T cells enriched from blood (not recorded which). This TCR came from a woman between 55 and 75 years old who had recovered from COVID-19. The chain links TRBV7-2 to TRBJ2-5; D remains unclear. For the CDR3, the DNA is TGTGCCAGCAGCTCCCTCCGCCAAGAGACCCAGTACTTC. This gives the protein CASSSLRQETQYF. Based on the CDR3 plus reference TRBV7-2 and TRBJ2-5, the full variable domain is GAGVSQSPSNKVTEKGKDVELRCDPISGHTALYWYRQSLGQGLEFLIYFQGNSAPDKSGLPSDRFSAERTGGSVSTLTIQRTQQEDSAVYLCASSSLRQETQYFGPGTRLLVL.